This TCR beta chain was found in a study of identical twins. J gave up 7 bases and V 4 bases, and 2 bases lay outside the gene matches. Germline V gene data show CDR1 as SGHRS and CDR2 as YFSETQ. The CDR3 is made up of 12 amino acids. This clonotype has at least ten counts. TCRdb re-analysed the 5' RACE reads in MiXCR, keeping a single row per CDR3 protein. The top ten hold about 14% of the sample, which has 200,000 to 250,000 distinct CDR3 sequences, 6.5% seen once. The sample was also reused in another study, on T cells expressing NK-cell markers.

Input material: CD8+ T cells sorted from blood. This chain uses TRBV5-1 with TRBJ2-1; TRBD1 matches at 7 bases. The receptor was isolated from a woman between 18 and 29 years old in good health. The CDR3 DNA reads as TGCGCCAGCAGCACGACAGGGAATGAGCAGTTCTTC. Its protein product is CASSTTGNEQFF.